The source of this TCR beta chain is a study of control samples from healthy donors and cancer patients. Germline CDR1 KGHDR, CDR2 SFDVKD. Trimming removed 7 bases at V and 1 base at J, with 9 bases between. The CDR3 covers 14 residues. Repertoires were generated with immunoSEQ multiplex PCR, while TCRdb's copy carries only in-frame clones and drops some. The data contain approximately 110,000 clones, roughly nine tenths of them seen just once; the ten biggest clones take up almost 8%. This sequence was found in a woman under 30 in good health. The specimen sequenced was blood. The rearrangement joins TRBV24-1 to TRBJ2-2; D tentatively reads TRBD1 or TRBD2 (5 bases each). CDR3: CATRGPMNTGELFF. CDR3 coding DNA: TGTGCCACCAGGGGACCGATGAACACCGGGGAGCTGTTTTTT.